This T cell receptor beta chain was observed in a study of read filtering for tumor transcriptome and immune sequencing. The study's findings and limits: Dropping single-read clonotypes raised IR-seq and RNA-seq shared-clonotype correlation.

From 400 to 450 ng of RNA, a library with molecular barcoded alpha/delta and beta/gamma adaptors was made. MiXCR, run by TCRdb on the reads, gives a single entry per CDR3 protein. Here the sample spans tens of thousands of distinct CDR3 sequences, less than 20% being singletons. V lost 3 bases and J 6 bases, leaving 15 bases between the germline ends. The CDR3 totals 15 residues. CDR1 SNHLY and CDR2 FYNNEI come from the germline V gene. For this clonotype: Its antigen is undetermined.

The sample comprised a population of CD138-negative cells sorted from bone marrow. The TCR comes from a donor aged 40 or over with multiple myeloma. The chain employs TRBV2 and TRBJ2-1, with D tentatively TRBD2 (6 bases). The CDR3 here is CASSELGLFINEQFF. In DNA form, the CDR3 reads TGTGCCAGCAGTGAGTTGGGACTCTTCATCAATGAGCAGTTCTTC.